The 4 T cell receptor beta chains presented below share a single source sample, sequenced in a study of beta chain features in type 1 diabetes (dated by TCRdb to 2017 to 2018). Broader findings and caveats from the paper: Type 1 diabetes patients showed a moderate but significant shortening of TCRB CDR3 length in all four CD4+ subsets.

Their antigens are not known. The library was prepared using the immunoSEQ multiplex PCR assay. All of the isolated RNA was reverse transcribed with the High Capacity cDNA Reverse Transcription Kit, so expressed TCRB transcripts were sequenced. Here the immuneACCESS table is served through TCRdb, limited to in-frame sequences with V and J called. Missing clones are a known gap in these copies; in checked studies unresolved V genes cover under half, and the rest lacks a known reason. A total of 680,000 or so clones appear in this sample, 13% of them only once. Approximately 0.022% of the sample comes from the top ten. Source material: naive CD4+ T cells from blood. The label giving this sample's cell subset or site can be read as: true naive CD4+ T cells. The receptor set was obtained from a young man with type 1 diabetes.

The chain recombines TRBV4-2 with TRBJ1-3; no definite D call. Trimming left V 3 bases short and J 2 bases short, with 5 bases between. Per germline, CDR1 LGHNA and CDR2 YNFKEQ. The CDR3 consists of 13 residues. This CDR3 is CASSQGPGNTIYF. In DNA, the CDR3 is TGTGCCAGCAGCCAGGGCCCTGGAAACACCATATATTTT.

Only a few counts were recorded for this clone. The chain combines TRBV18 with TRBJ2-5; D is unclear. The CDR3 is 11 amino acids. V was clipped by 5 bases and J by 3 bases, with 4 bases between them. The germline CDR1 and CDR2 sequences are KGHSH and LQKENI. In DNA, the CDR3 is TGTGCCAGCTCATCGAAAGAGACCCAGTACTTC. Its protein product is CASSSKETQYF.

The chain employs TRBV18 and TRBJ1-3; no clear D gene. V was trimmed by 6 bases and J by 4 bases, leaving 10 bases between them. This CDR3 is built from 13 residues. CDR1 KGHSH and CDR2 LQKENI come from the germline V gene. The CDR3 here is CASSATDGNTIYF. The CDR3 DNA is TGTGCCAGCTCCGCGACGGACGGAAACACCATATATTTT.

This chain connects TRBV9 to TRBJ1-2; TRBD1 might be the D (6 bases). CDR1 and CDR2 (germline): SGDLS, YYNGEE. Deletions cut 0 bases from V and 3 bases from J, with 9 bases between. This CDR3 has 14 amino acids. CDR3 in DNA: TGTGCCAGCAGCGTAGGGTGGGGGCACTATGGCTACACCTTC. It specifies CASSVGWGHYGYTF.